The 14 T cell receptor beta chains given below trace back to one sample, sequenced in a study of control samples from healthy donors and cancer patients. TCRdb's table, derived via immunoSEQ multiplex PCR, lists solely in-frame clones and lacks some. The table includes 120,000 to 150,000 clones, more than 90% detected once. Sample: blood. These receptor sequences come from a young man in good health.

The chain has TRBV27 and TRBJ2-2; D gene uncertain. This CDR3 comprises 15 residues. V was trimmed by 5 bases and J by 1 base, leaving 11 bases between them. The germline V gene encodes CDR1 MNHEY and CDR2 SMNVEV (reference sequence). CDR3 region: CASSTSPGNTGELFF. The CDR3 DNA is TGTGCCAGCAGTACCTCTCCGGGGAACACCGGGGAGCTGTTTTTT.

This clone was detected once. The rearrangement uses TRBV28 and TRBJ2-7; TRBD1 might be the D (5 bases). This CDR3 is built from 13 residues. Trimming removed 4 bases at V and 2 bases at J, with 9 bases between. Germline-derived CDR1 and CDR2 are MDHEN and SYDVKM. In DNA, the CDR3 is TGTGCCAGCAGTTGGACAAGTGCCTACGAGCAGTACTTC. Encoded protein: CASSWTSAYEQYF.

This clone was detected only once. The rearrangement links TRBV20-1 to TRBJ1-2, with no clear D. V dropped 3 bases and J dropped 7 bases, with 9 bases sitting between them. CDR1 and CDR2 (germline): DFQATT, SNEGSKA (reference sequence). The CDR3 is 11 amino acids. The CDR3 region is CSASVGSGYTF. CDR3 in DNA: TGCAGTGCTAGCGTCGGGTCTGGCTACACCTTC.

The CDR3 reads CASSPRENTEAFF. The CDR3 DNA reads as TGTGCCAGCAGCCCCAGGGAGAACACTGAAGCTTTCTTT. This chain connects TRBV11-3 to TRBJ1-1; D is possibly TRBD1 (5 bases). The CDR3 loop spans 13 amino acids. The germline V gene has CDR1 SGHNT and CDR2 YENEEA. V shed 5 bases and J shed 1 base, with 8 bases lying between them.

This chain connects TRBV7-9 to TRBJ1-1; TRBD1 aligns across 10 bases. Germline V gene sequence: CDR1 SEHNR, CDR2 FQNEAQ (reference sequence). The CDR3 spans 14 residues. J lost 2 bases, V lost 5 bases, and 2 bases had no gene match. CDR3 sequence reads: CASSRQGANTEAFF. For the CDR3, the DNA is TGTGCCAGCAGCCGACAGGGGGCAAACACTGAAGCTTTCTTT.

This clone was picked up one time. The rearrangement uses TRBV5-1 and TRBJ1-3, with a possible D match to TRBD1 (6 bases). V lost 4 bases to trimming and J lost 4 bases, with 21 bases between them. CDR1 and CDR2 from the germline V gene are SGHRS and YFSETQ. This CDR3 region has 17 residues. The CDR3 loop reads CASSPRDKGRGGNTIYF. Here the CDR3 DNA reads TGCGCCAGCAGCCCACGGGACAAAGGTAGGGGGGGAAACACCATATATTTT.

J is TRBJ1-2 and V is TRBV27; D ambiguous. Germline V gene data show CDR1 as MNHEY and CDR2 as SMNVEV (reference sequence). Trimming shortened V by 3 bases and J by 0 bases, and 8 bases separated the two germline ends. The CDR3 covers 14 residues. The CDR3 spells CASSLGAANYGYTF. The CDR3 nucleotides read TGTGCCAGCAGTTTGGGCGCAGCTAACTATGGCTACACCTTC.

In this sample, this clone turned up once. Other nucleotide sequences in the sample specify the same CDR3. The chain combines TRBV7-9 with TRBJ2-3; TRBD1 aligns across 8 bases. The length of the CDR3 is 16 residues. V shed 6 bases and J 0 bases; nucleotides not matched to a gene: 8. Germline CDR1 SEHNR, CDR2 FQNEAQ (reference sequence). The CDR3 protein is CASSLLAGGSTDTQYF. The CDR3 nucleotides read TGTGCCAGCAGTCTACTAGCAGGGGGCAGCACAGATACGCAGTATTTT.

The genes are TRBV27 and TRBJ2-4, with D perhaps TRBD1 (6 bases). The CDR3 is 15 residues long. Germline CDR1 and CDR2: MNHEY and SMNVEV (reference sequence). V was clipped by 6 bases and J by 1 base, with 13 bases between them. CDR3 amino acids: CASSPGQGAKNIQYF. CDR3 DNA sequence: TGTGCCAGCAGCCCCGGTCAGGGGGCCAAAAACATTCAGTACTTC.

This clone showed up just once. This chain links TRBV19 with TRBJ2-7; unclear D gene. The CDR3 sequence is 13 residues long. Germline CDR1 and CDR2: LNHDA and SQIVND (reference sequence). The V end lost 7 bases, the J end lost 7 bases, and 17 bases lay between the germline ends. In DNA form, the CDR3 reads TGTGCCAGTAATAACGGCTTCTTTGAAGAGCAGTACTTC. Protein product: CASNNGFFEEQYF.

This clone showed up just once. V and J are TRBV30 and TRBJ1-5; D call uncertain. The CDR3 is 14 residues long. V gave up 2 bases and J gave up 9 bases, with 17 bases separating them. Looked up from germline, CDR1 is GTSNPN and CDR2 is SVGIG (reference sequence). DNA for the CDR3: TGTGCCTGGAGTACTCGAGGTGATAATGGGCCCCAGCATTTT. Translation: CAWSTRGDNGPQHF.

The gene calls are TRBV4-1 and TRBJ1-2; D may be TRBD1 (6 bases). This CDR3 comprises 18 residues. Trimming took 11 bases from V and 2 from J, leaving 30 bases between them. The V gene's germline CDR1 is MGHRA and CDR2 YSYEKL. CDR3 in amino acids: CAAGQRQADRPPNYGYTF. The DNA for the CDR3 is TGCGCCGCGGGCCAGAGACAGGCCGACCGACCTCCAAACTATGGCTACACCTTC.

About this clone itself: Other DNA sequences from this sample encode an identical CDR3 as well. This chain joins TRBV9 and TRBJ2-7; no clear D. Trimming cost V 0 bases and J 3 bases, with 7 bases left between them. This CDR3 has 13 amino acids. Germline V gene data show CDR1 as SGDLS and CDR2 as YYNGEE. The CDR3 region is CASSVGQSYEQYF. CDR3 nucleotides: TGTGCCAGCAGCGTAGGTCAGAGCTACGAGCAGTACTTC.

About this clone itself: The junction shows a germline mismatch at one end, possibly a read error. The chain joins TRBV13 to TRBJ2-2; no definite D call. The CDR3 consists of 14 residues. From germline, CDR1 is PRHDT and CDR2 FYEKMQ (reference sequence). The CDR3 protein is CASTLGRNTGELFF. The DNA for the CDR3 is TGTGCCAGCACCTTAGGACGGAACACCGGGGAGCTGTTTTTT.